This is a list of T cell receptor beta chains from one sample in a study of cytomegalovirus exposure and HLA in healthy donors. Method: immunoSEQ multiplex PCR; TCRdb's copy keeps in-frame clones and lacks some. This sample yields tens of thousands of clones, of which 84% are seen a single time; about 5.6% belongs to the top ten. Input material: PBMCs. The receptors stem from a woman between 18 and 29 years old in good health and CMV-seropositive. Both conserved end residues are part of each CDR3. A D gene is named only where the DNA matches it firmly. Clone size is shown for a subset of rows, as once, few, many or a class of expanded clone.

d_gene	v_gene	j_gene	abundance	CDR3nt	CDR3aa
NA	TRBV30	TRBJ2-2	NA	TGTGCCTGGAGTGTACGGCCAGGGCATACCGGGGAGCTGTTTTTT	CAWSVRPGHTGELFF
NA	TRBV18	TRBJ1-1	NA	TGTGCCAGCTCACCACAGGCGGGTATGAACACTGAAGCTTTCTTT	CASSPQAGMNTEAFF
TRBD2	TRBV29-1	TRBJ2-2	NA	TGCAGCGCTCGAGCGGGATCCACCGGGGAGCTGTTTTTT	CSARAGSTGELFF
TRBD1	TRBV6-1	TRBJ1-1	few	TGTGCCAGCAGCAACAGACAGGGGGCGGACACTGAAGCTTTCTTT	CASSNRQGADTEAFF
NA	TRBV30	TRBJ2-3	NA	TGTGCCTGGACAGGGGGCACAGATACGCAGTATTTT	CAWTGGTDTQYF
NA	TRBV27	TRBJ2-1	NA	TGTGCCAGCGGGCCGGGGGACTACAATGAGCAGTTCTTC	CASGPGDYNEQFF
NA	TRBV5-6	TRBJ1-4	few	TGTGCCAGCAGCTCGGGGGGATACGAAAAACTGTTTTTT	CASSSGGYEKLFF
NA	TRBV20-1	TRBJ2-3	NA	TGCAGTGCCTTCCGGGATACGCAGTATTTT	CSAFRDTQYF
TRBD1	TRBV19	TRBJ1-5	NA	TGTGCCGGTACACGACAGGGGGATCAGCCCCAGCATTTT	CAGTRQGDQPQHF
NA	TRBV10-3	TRBJ1-3	NA	TGTGCCACCGGCTTGGGGCGCTCTGGAAACACCATATATTTT	CATGLGRSGNTIYF
TRBD1	TRBV7-9	TRBJ1-1	NA	TGTGCCAGCAGCTCCCGGGACAGGGAGAACACTGAAGCTTTCTTT	CASSSRDRENTEAFF
TRBD1	TRBV7-9	TRBJ2-7	once	TGTGCCAGCAGCTTAGGATACAGGGGGCAATCCTACGAGCAGTACTTC	CASSLGYRGQSYEQYF
TRBD1	TRBV7-9	TRBJ2-7	NA	TGTGCCAGCGAAGGGGGCTTCTACGAGCAGTACTTC	CASEGGFYEQYF
NA	TRBV19	TRBJ1-2	NA	TGTGCCAGTACCCTCGCACATCTGGACTATGGCTACACCTTC	CASTLAHLDYGYTF
NA	TRBV5-1	TRBJ1-2	NA	TGCGCCAGCAGCTTGGACGGGAGCTATGGCTACACCTTC	CASSLDGSYGYTF
TRBD1	TRBV28	TRBJ1-2	once	TGTGCCAGCAGTTTGTGGAGACAGGGGGCTGGAGGCTACACCTTC	CASSLWRQGAGGYTF
TRBD1	TRBV27	TRBJ2-7	NA	TGTGCCAGCGGAACGGGGGACAGGGGGTTTTACGAGCAGTACTTC	CASGTGDRGFYEQYF